The 26 T cell receptor beta chains given below trace back to one sample, sequenced in a study of blood T cell repertoires in COVID-19. Repertoires were generated with immunoSEQ multiplex PCR, while TCRdb's copy carries only in-frame clones and drops some. The data contain 110,000 or so clones, under 90% of them singletons. Source material: peripheral blood. The receptors were sampled from a woman between 45 and 65 years old with acute or convalescent COVID-19.

This clone was observed a handful of times. The chain has TRBV27 and TRBJ1-1; 8 bases are shared with TRBD1. The CDR3 contains 15 residues. The V gene's germline CDR1 is MNHEY and CDR2 SMNVEV (reference sequence). Trimming cost V 5 bases and J 5 bases; bases outside gene matches: 10. The CDR3 is CASSPATGGITEAFF. CDR3 DNA: TGTGCCAGCAGTCCCGCCACAGGGGGTATAACTGAAGCTTTCTTT.

J is TRBJ1-1 and V is TRBV5-1; D may be TRBD1 (6 bases). Trimming stripped 0 bases from V and 1 base from J, with 10 bases between. This CDR3 is built from 15 residues. Germline V CDR1 and CDR2: SGHRS, YFSETQ. The CDR3 bases are TGCGCCAGCAGCTTGGACGGGACACGGAACACTGAAGCTTTCTTT. Its protein is CASSLDGTRNTEAFF. The variable domain in full, completed from reference TRBV5-1 and TRBJ1-1, reads KAGVTQTPRYLIKTRGQQVTLSCSPISGHRSVSWYQQTPGQGLQFLFEYFSETQRNKGNFPGRFSGRQFSNSRSEMNVSTLELGDSALYLCASSLDGTRNTEAFFGQGTRLTVV.

V usage is TRBV30 and J usage is TRBJ1-2; 7 nucleotides align to TRBD1. The germline CDR1 and CDR2 sequences are GTSNPN and SVGIG (reference sequence). This CDR3 is 13 amino acids long. J lost 7 bases, V lost 2 bases, and 7 bases had no gene match. CDR3 DNA sequence: TGTGCCTGGAGTTCCGGGACAGCGACTGGCTACACCTTC. Encoded protein: CAWSSGTATGYTF. The variable domain in full, with the rest retrieved from reference TRBV30 and TRBJ1-2, is SQTIHQWPATLVQPVGSPLSLECTVEGTSNPNLYWYRQAAGRGLQLLFYSVGIGQISSEVPQNLSASRPQDRQFILSSKKLLLSDSGFYLCAWSSGTATGYTFGSGTRLTVV.

The V gene is TRBV27, the J gene TRBJ1-1; 8 positions agree with TRBD1. This CDR3 is built from 12 residues. From germline, CDR1 is MNHEY and CDR2 SMNVEV (reference sequence). Trimming removed 7 bases from V and 11 bases from J; junction bases left unmatched: 9. The CDR3 nucleotides are TGTGCCAGCACTCATCCAGGGGGCGCGGCTTTCTTT. Translating it yields CASTHPGGAAFF.

The rearrangement links TRBV27 to TRBJ1-5; D remains unclear. Deletions cut 5 bases from V and 5 bases from J, with 13 bases between. In germline, CDR1 is MNHEY, CDR2 SMNVEV (reference sequence). This CDR3 comprises 14 residues. CDR3 sequence reads: CASSQTLGYQPQHF. The CDR3 DNA reads TGTGCCAGCAGTCAGACGCTAGGTTATCAGCCCCAGCATTTT.

The chain recombines TRBV24-1 with TRBJ2-1; a weak D match, TRBD2 (6 bases). V gave up 2 bases and J gave up 10 bases, with 11 bases separating them. The length of the CDR3 is 13 residues. In germline, CDR1 is KGHDR, CDR2 SFDVKD. The CDR3 loop reads CATSDSGTPEQFF. In DNA, the CDR3 is TGTGCCACCAGTGATTCCGGGACTCCAGAGCAGTTCTTC.

This chain connects TRBV5-1 to TRBJ1-2; 7 bases are a match to TRBD1. Trimming removed 0 bases from V and 6 bases from J; junction bases left unmatched: 2. The CDR3 extends over 13 amino acids. Germline V gives CDR1 SGHRS, CDR2 YFSETQ. The CDR3 is CASSLETGNGYTF. In nucleotides, the CDR3 is TGCGCCAGCAGCTTGGAGACAGGGAATGGCTACACCTTC.

The V call is TRBV4-1, the J call TRBJ2-3, with 12 nucleotides matching TRBD2. The trim removed 0 bases at V and 5 bases at J, leaving 6 bases unmatched. Per the germline V gene, CDR1 is MGHRA and CDR2 is YSYEKL. This CDR3 region has 17 residues. The CDR3 protein is CASSQERLAGGRDTQYF. CDR3 coding DNA: TGCGCCAGCAGCCAAGAAAGGCTAGCGGGGGGGAGAGATACGCAGTATTTT.

This chain joins TRBV2 and TRBJ1-1, with D tentatively TRBD1 (6 bases). Germline CDR1 is SNHLY and CDR2 is FYNNEI. CDR3 size: 15 residues. Trimming removed 8 bases at V and 1 base at J, with 17 bases between. The chain's CDR3 is CASHTGEGGNTEAFF. In DNA form, the CDR3 reads TGTGCCAGCCACACCGGGGAGGGGGGGAACACTGAAGCTTTCTTT.

Concerning this clone itself: One end of the junction is discordant with germline, which a read error may explain. CDR3 nucleotide sequence: TGTGCCAGCAGCGTACAGGGACAGGGGGTACCGTTCTTC. Translating gives CASSVQGQGVPFF. The chain uses TRBV9 and TRBJ1-2; 11 nucleotides match TRBD1. This CDR3 region has 13 residues. The germline V gene has CDR1 SGDLS and CDR2 YYNGEE.

V and J are TRBV6-5 and TRBJ1-1; 9 positions agree with TRBD1. The CDR3 totals 14 residues. Losses at the gene ends were 7 bases for V and 5 bases for J; bases not matched to a gene: 8. Germline V lookup: CDR1 MNHEY, CDR2 SVGAGI. The CDR3 is CASTRTGETTEAFF. For the CDR3, the DNA is TGTGCCAGCACCAGGACAGGGGAGACGACTGAAGCTTTCTTT.

The chain is built from TRBV3-1 (or the pseudogene TRBV3-2) and TRBJ1-2; 7 bases map to TRBD1. The CDR3 contains 16 residues. After removal of 0 bases from V and 6 bases from J, the junction contained 10 bases not matched to a gene. CDR1 and CDR2 (germline): LGHDT, YNNKEL (reference sequence). CDR3 DNA: TGTGCCAGCAGCCAAGAGGCAGGAAACAGGGGAGATGGCTACACCTTC. This sequence encodes CASSQEAGNRGDGYTF.

The V call is TRBV5-1, the J call TRBJ2-1, with 12 bases aligning to TRBD1. There are 15 residues in the CDR3. The junction had 4 bases not matched to a gene; V was cut back by 0 bases and J by 9 bases. The V gene's germline CDR1 is SGHRS and CDR2 YFSETQ. CDR3 region: CASSLGDRGQSEQFF. In DNA, the CDR3 is TGCGCCAGCAGCTTGGGGGACAGGGGGCAGAGTGAGCAGTTCTTC. The variable domain in full, with the rest retrieved from reference TRBV5-1 and TRBJ2-1, is KAGVTQTPRYLIKTRGQQVTLSCSPISGHRSVSWYQQTPGQGLQFLFEYFSETQRNKGNFPGRFSGRQFSNSRSEMNVSTLELGDSALYLCASSLGDRGQSEQFFGPGTRLTVL.

This clone was seen just once. The rearrangement uses TRBV5-1 and TRBJ1-2; 7 bases fit TRBD1. Germline assignment: CDR1 SGHRS and CDR2 YFSETQ. The junction had 9 bases not matched to a gene; V was cut back by 0 bases and J by 7 bases. CDR3 length: 15 amino acids. The CDR3 loop is CASSLAFEGAGGYTF. The CDR3 DNA is TGCGCCAGCAGCTTGGCCTTTGAGGGGGCAGGTGGCTACACCTTC.

The chain couples TRBV4-1 to TRBJ1-5, with TRBD1 as a possible D gene (5 bases). V was trimmed by 0 bases and J by 7 bases, leaving 13 bases between them. This CDR3 has 15 amino acids. Looked up from germline, CDR1 is MGHRA and CDR2 is YSYEKL. CDR3 sequence: CASSQDPQGGQPQHF. In nucleotides, the CDR3 is TGCGCCAGCAGCCAAGATCCCCAGGGAGGGCAGCCCCAGCATTTT.

This sequence joins TRBV25-1 and TRBJ1-1; 7 bases agree with TRBD1. V dropped 4 bases and J dropped 11; count of bases not matched to a gene: 13. The CDR3 covers 14 residues. Germline lookup yields CDR1 MGHDK and CDR2 SYGVNS. The CDR3 nucleotides read TGTGCCAGCAGTGCCCCGGAGGGACAGCGGGTTGCTTTCTTT. Amino acids: CASSAPEGQRVAFF.

This clone was seen just once. This chain joins TRBV19 and TRBJ1-6, with unresolved D. The CDR3 extends over 18 amino acids. V shed 2 bases and J shed 0 bases, with 14 bases lying between them. Germline CDR1 reads LNHDA; CDR2 reads SQIVND (reference sequence). CDR3 nucleotide sequence: TGTGCCAGTAGTATATTGGGGAGCCAGAGCTCCTATAATTCACCCCTCCACTTT. Its protein product is CASSILGSQSSYNSPLHF.

The rearrangement uses TRBV12-3 or TRBV12-4 and TRBJ2-7, with a possible D match to TRBD1 (6 bases). The length of the CDR3 is 13 residues. With 5 bases removed from V and 0 bases from J, the gap between germline ends came to 8 bases. The CDR3 coding sequence is TGTGCCAGCAGTGCGGACAGCTCCTACGAGCAGTACTTC. It is translated as CASSADSSYEQYF.

This clone was seen more than once but under ten times. J is TRBJ1-1 and V is TRBV10-3; D is uncertain. The CDR3 has 14 residues. The germline V gene encodes CDR1 ENHRY and CDR2 SYGVKD. V dropped 0 bases and J dropped 4 bases, with 9 bases sitting between them. This chain's CDR3 is CAISESRGSTEAFF. The DNA of the CDR3 is TGTGCCATCAGTGAGTCTCGTGGGAGCACTGAAGCTTTCTTT.

The rearrangement joins TRBV11-2 to TRBJ2-1, with D perhaps TRBD1 (6 bases). The CDR3 runs 15 residues. V lost 5 bases and J 7 bases, leaving 18 bases between the germline ends. Germline-derived CDR1 and CDR2 are SGHAT and FQNNGV. The DNA for the CDR3 is TGTGCCAGCAGCCTACGTTCCGGGACACAAAATGAGCAGTTCTTC. As protein: CASSLRSGTQNEQFF.

The V gene is TRBV12-5, the J gene TRBJ1-2; D is ambiguous. Germline CDR1 LGHNT, CDR2 FRNRAP. Trimming shortened V by 3 bases and J by 4 bases, and 12 bases separated the two germline ends. The CDR3 length is 14 residues. CDR3 loop: CASGLERRFYGYTF. The CDR3 DNA reads TGTGCTAGTGGTTTAGAAAGGCGGTTCTATGGCTACACCTTC.

The V gene is TRBV5-1, the J gene TRBJ1-1, with 7 positions matching TRBD1. The CDR3 is made up of 14 amino acids. The trim removed 4 bases at V and 8 bases at J, leaving 11 bases unmatched. Germline assignment: CDR1 SGHRS and CDR2 YFSETQ. Written as DNA, the CDR3 is TGCGCCAGCAGCGGGGGACAGCCGAGTAGAGAAGCTTTCTTT. Translated, it gives CASSGGQPSREAFF.

There are a few counts of this clone. V gene TRBV19 combines with J gene TRBJ1-2; TRBD1 is a possible D gene (6 bases). The CDR3 is 13 residues long. Trimming left V 9 bases short and J 4 bases short, with 15 bases between. Germline values: CDR1 LNHDA, CDR2 SQIVND (reference sequence). CDR3 in amino acids: CASRTEELYGYTF. As DNA, the CDR3 is TGTGCCAGCCGGACAGAGGAGCTCTATGGCTACACCTTC. Full variable domain (missing parts from reference TRBV19 and TRBJ1-2): DGGITQSPKYLFRKEGQNVTLSCEQNLNHDAMYWYRQDPGQGLRLIYYSQIVNDFQKGDIAEGYSVSREKKESFPLTVTSAQKNPTAFYLCASRTEELYGYTFGSGTRLTVV.

The V gene is TRBV2, the J gene TRBJ2-7; weak D call: TRBD2 (6 bases). Trimming shortened V by 5 bases and J by 0 bases, and 17 bases separated the two germline ends. The CDR3 sequence is 16 residues long. Looked up from germline, CDR1 is SNHLY and CDR2 is FYNNEI. CDR3 coding DNA: TGTGCCAGCAGTCCCCCGGGACTGCGGGGCTCCTACGAGCAGTACTTC. Translating it yields CASSPPGLRGSYEQYF.

This clone was seen just once. The V call is TRBV18, the J call TRBJ2-4; 8 nucleotides match TRBD2. The CDR3 consists of 13 residues. CDR1 is KGHSH and CDR2 is LQKENI in the germline V gene. The V and J ends lost 8 bases and 6 bases, in that order; junction bases with no gene match: 6. This CDR3 is CASAGGLRNIQYF. CDR3 bases: TGTGCCAGCGCGGGGGGCTTAAGAAACATTCAGTACTTC.

The J gene is TRBJ2-7, the V gene TRBV6-2 or TRBV6-3, with D uncertain. Germline V gene data show CDR1 as MNHEY and CDR2 as SVGEGT. Trimming shortened V by 2 bases and J by 4 bases, and 6 bases separated the two germline ends. There are 12 residues in the CDR3. This chain's CDR3 is CASSYGQYEQYF. CDR3 nucleotides: TGTGCCAGCAGTTACGGCCAGTACGAGCAGTACTTC.